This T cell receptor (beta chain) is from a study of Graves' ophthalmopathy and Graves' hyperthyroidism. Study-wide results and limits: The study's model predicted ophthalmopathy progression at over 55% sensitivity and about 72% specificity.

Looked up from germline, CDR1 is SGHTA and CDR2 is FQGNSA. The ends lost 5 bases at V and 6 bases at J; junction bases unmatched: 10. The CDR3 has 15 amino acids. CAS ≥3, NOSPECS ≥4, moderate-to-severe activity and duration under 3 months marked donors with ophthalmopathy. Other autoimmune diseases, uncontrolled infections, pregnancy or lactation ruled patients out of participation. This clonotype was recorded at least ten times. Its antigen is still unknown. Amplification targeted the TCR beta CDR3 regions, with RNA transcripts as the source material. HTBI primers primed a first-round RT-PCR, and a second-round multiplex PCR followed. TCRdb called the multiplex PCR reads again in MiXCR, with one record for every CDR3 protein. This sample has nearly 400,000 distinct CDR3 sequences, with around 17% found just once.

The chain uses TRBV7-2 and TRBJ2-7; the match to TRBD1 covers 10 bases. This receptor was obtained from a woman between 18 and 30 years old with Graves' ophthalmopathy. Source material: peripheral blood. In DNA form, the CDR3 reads TGTGCCAGCAGCGCCCGCCCGGGACAGGGGATCGAGCAGTACTTC. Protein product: CASSARPGQGIEQYF.